The rows below give T cell receptor beta chains drawn from one sample of a study of shared clonotypes between healthy human individuals. Profiled with immunoSEQ multiplex PCR; TCRdb holds only in-frame clones, not every one. The sample shows approximately 2,200,000 clones, approximately 94% of them seen only once. Sequencing input: naive CD8+ T cells from PBMCs. All receptors come from a man in his late teens or twenties in good health. Some clones in this sample may be carry-over from other donors' samples. Each CDR3 is given with its conserved first and last residue. A D gene is named only where the DNA matches it firmly. Size is stated for part of the rows, as once, few or many counts, or as a class when the clone is expanded.

abundance,d_gene,j_gene,v_gene,CDR3nt,CDR3aa
NA,NA,TRBJ2-7,TRBV7-9,TGTGCCAGCAGCTTAGCGACAGGCCTCCCGGACTACGAGCAGTACTTC,CASSLATGLPDYEQYF
few,NA,TRBJ1-2,TRBV4-3,TGCGCCAGCAGCCAAGATGTTTTGAGTGGGCAGAGGGACTACACCTTC,CASSQDVLSGQRDYTF
NA,NA,TRBJ2-7,TRBV7-9,TGTGCCAGCAGCCCCAATATACCGACCTACGAGCAGTACTTC,CASSPNIPTYEQYF
NA,TRBD2,TRBJ2-5,TRBV27,TGTGCCAGCAGTTCCCAGGGACTAGCGGGAAGGCAGACCCAGTACTTC,CASSSQGLAGRQTQYF
NA,NA,TRBJ2-2,TRBV6-5,TGTGCCAGCAGTTACCCCGGGGACAACACCGGGGAGCTGTTTTTT,CASSYPGDNTGELFF
NA,TRBD1,TRBJ2-3,TRBV6-5,TGTGCCAGCAGTTACTCGGGACAGGGAGGATCAGATACGCAGTATTTT,CASSYSGQGGSDTQYF
NA,TRBD1,TRBJ1-5,TRBV19,TGTGCCAGTATGAGGGACAGGGGATTCAATCAGCCCCAGCATTTT,CASMRDRGFNQPQHF
NA,NA,TRBJ1-2,TRBV4-1,TGCGCCAGCAGCGCCGGACAGCTCTATGGCTACACCTTC,CASSAGQLYGYTF
NA,NA,TRBJ1-5,TRBV11-2,TGTGCCAGCAGCTTAGGTTCCGGGGGGAGCCAGCCCCAGCATTTT,CASSLGSGGSQPQHF
NA,TRBD2,TRBJ2-7,TRBV19,TGTGCCAGTAGTGCCCGGGGGGGGATGAGGAACGAGCAGTACTTC,CASSARGGMRNEQYF
NA,NA,TRBJ2-1,TRBV27,TGTGCCAGCAGTTTAAACGGGGTAGTCGATGAGCAGTTCTTC,CASSLNGVVDEQFF
NA,TRBD2,TRBJ2-1,TRBV5-4,TGTGCCAGCAGCTTGGAAGCGGGAGGGCCGGGGAATGAGCAGTTCTTC,CASSLEAGGPGNEQFF
once,TRBD1,TRBJ2-7,TRBV2,TGTGCCAGCAGGAGGGACAGGGACCTTTTAGAGCAGTACTTC,CASRRDRDLLEQYF